One sample yielded the 18 T cell receptor beta chains listed below, sequenced in a study of blood T cell repertoires in COVID-19. TCRdb's table, derived via immunoSEQ multiplex PCR, lists solely in-frame clones and lacks some. This sample has around 300,000 clones, with over 80% found just once. The sample consisted of peripheral blood. The receptors come from a woman in her fifties or sixties with active or convalescent COVID-19.

The chain uses TRBV9 and TRBJ1-2; the D gene is possibly TRBD1 (5 bases). This CDR3 is 13 amino acids long. V was trimmed by 0 bases and J by 8 bases, leaving 11 bases between them. Germline CDR1 is SGDLS and CDR2 is YYNGEE. The CDR3 is CASSVAQGNGYTF. The CDR3 DNA sequence: TGTGCCAGCAGCGTAGCCCAGGGTAACGGCTACACCTTC.

The chain uses TRBV20-1 and TRBJ2-1; a weak D match, TRBD1 (6 bases). Germline values: CDR1 DFQATT, CDR2 SNEGSKA (reference sequence). The CDR3 runs to 16 residues. Trimming left V 3 bases short and J 5 bases short, with 20 bases between. The CDR3 DNA reads TGCAGTGCTAGTGGATCGGCGGTGGGGGCCCACAATGAGCAGTTCTTC. It yields the protein CSASGSAVGAHNEQFF.

This chain connects TRBV14 to TRBJ1-6, with a tentative D call TRBD1 (6 bases). This CDR3 is built from 14 residues. Per the germline V gene, CDR1 is SGHDN and CDR2 is FVKESK. V shed 5 bases and J shed 10 bases, with 15 bases lying between them. CDR3 protein: CASSDTGSWSPLHF. The CDR3 DNA follows: TGTGCCAGCAGCGATACAGGGAGTTGGTCACCCCTCCACTTT.

This clone was found a few times. The V gene is TRBV5-1, the J gene TRBJ1-1, with 9 bases lining up with TRBD1. The CDR3 has 15 residues. Germline V lookup: CDR1 SGHRS, CDR2 YFSETQ. V lost 4 bases to trimming and J lost 1 base; unmatched junction nucleotides: 5. The CDR3 reads CASSRSGQGNTEAFF. The CDR3 DNA sequence: TGCGCCAGCAGCCGATCGGGACAGGGGAACACTGAAGCTTTCTTT.

The chain recombines TRBV28 with TRBJ1-4, with D possibly matching TRBD1 (6 bases). The CDR3 has 15 residues. The germline CDR1 and CDR2 sequences are MDHEN and SYDVKM. Trimming stripped 3 bases from V and 7 bases from J, with 15 bases between. The CDR3 nucleotides read TGTGCCAGCAGTTTTATCTTTGGGGGCATTGAAAAACTGTTTTTT. Translating gives CASSFIFGGIEKLFF.

The chain carries TRBV6-5 and TRBJ1-1, with TRBD1 matching 7 bases. Germline V lookup: CDR1 MNHEY, CDR2 SVGAGI. The CDR3 length is 14 residues. V was clipped by 6 bases and J by 2 bases; unmatched bases: 6. The CDR3 region is CASRTGTVNTEAFF. DNA of the CDR3: TGTGCCAGCAGAACCGGGACAGTTAACACTGAAGCTTTCTTT.

This chain joins TRBV5-1 and TRBJ2-2; TRBD2 matches at 10 bases. From germline, CDR1 is SGHRS and CDR2 YFSETQ. J gave up 0 bases and V 4 bases, and 3 bases lay outside the gene matches. CDR3 length: 16 amino acids. The CDR3 coding sequence is TGCGCCAGCAGCCCACTAGCGGGGACGAACACCGGGGAGCTGTTTTTT. As protein: CASSPLAGTNTGELFF. The full variable domain, in which reference TRBV5-1 and TRBJ2-2 provide the parts outside the CDR3, is KAGVTQTPRYLIKTRGQQVTLSCSPISGHRSVSWYQQTPGQGLQFLFEYFSETQRNKGNFPGRFSGRQFSNSRSEMNVSTLELGDSALYLCASSPLAGTNTGELFFGEGSRLTVL.

The gene calls are TRBV4-1 and TRBJ2-7, with TRBD2 identical over 10 bases. The CDR3 is made up of 15 amino acids. The V gene end was trimmed by 5 bases and the J gene end by 3 bases; junction bases not matched to a gene: 7. Germline V lookup: CDR1 MGHRA, CDR2 YSYEKL. The CDR3 spells CASSKGGLAVYEQYF. CDR3 in DNA: TGCGCCAGCAGCAAAGGAGGACTAGCGGTCTACGAGCAGTACTTC.

The chain carries TRBV5-1 and TRBJ2-1; D gene ambiguous. V was clipped by 0 bases and J by 7 bases, with 11 bases between them. CDR1 is SGHRS, CDR2 YFSETQ, per germline. The CDR3 spans 14 residues. The CDR3 bases are TGCGCCAGCAGCTTGGGTGTCCGGAGTAATGAGCAGTTCTTC. This encodes CASSLGVRSNEQFF.

This sequence joins TRBV28 and TRBJ2-3; 11 positions match TRBD2. Germline assignment: CDR1 MDHEN and CDR2 SYDVKM. CDR3 size: 20 residues. V was clipped by 3 bases and J by 0 bases; unmatched bases: 14. The DNA for the CDR3 is TGTGCCAGCAGTTTTGTTTGGTTCGTGACTAGCGGGAAAAGCACAGATACGCAGTATTTT. Protein product: CASSFVWFVTSGKSTDTQYF.

The CDR3 loop reads CATSRDRASAYQETQYF. The DNA for the CDR3 is TGTGCCACCAGCAGAGATCGGGCTAGCGCCTACCAAGAGACCCAGTACTTC. The chain combines TRBV15 with TRBJ2-5, with D possibly TRBD2 on 6 matching bases. In germline, CDR1 is LNHNV, CDR2 YYDKDF (reference sequence). This CDR3 has 17 residues. V lost 0 bases and J lost 0, with 14 bases in between.

The chain employs TRBV5-1 and TRBJ2-7, with D perhaps TRBD1 (6 bases). Trimming removed 5 bases from V and 3 bases from J, with 18 bases in between. The germline CDR1 and CDR2 sequences are SGHRS and YFSETQ. This CDR3 comprises 15 residues. CDR3 residues: CASSSLQGALYEQYF. CDR3 DNA: TGCGCCAGCAGTTCACTACAGGGAGCGCTCTACGAGCAGTACTTC. Variable domain in full (rest from reference TRBV5-1 and TRBJ2-7): KAGVTQTPRYLIKTRGQQVTLSCSPISGHRSVSWYQQTPGQGLQFLFEYFSETQRNKGNFPGRFSGRQFSNSRSEMNVSTLELGDSALYLCASSSLQGALYEQYFGPGTRLTVT.

This clone was counted a few times. The rearrangement uses TRBV18 and TRBJ2-5; 7 bases map to TRBD1. The CDR3 runs 14 residues. Trimming removed 2 bases from V and 5 bases from J; junction bases left unmatched: 5. CDR1 and CDR2 from the germline V gene are KGHSH and LQKENI. As DNA, the CDR3 is TGTGCCAGCTCACCAAACAGGGGAAAGGAGACCCAGTACTTC. This translates into CASSPNRGKETQYF.

This clone appeared a single time. The J gene is TRBJ2-1, the V gene TRBV4-1; 7 bases line up with TRBD1. Germline CDR1 and CDR2: MGHRA and YSYEKL. There are 15 residues in the CDR3. Losses at the gene ends were 0 bases for V and 8 bases for J; bases not matched to a gene: 7. CDR3 loop: CASSQDRQGGYEQFF. As DNA, the CDR3 is TGCGCCAGCAGCCAAGATAGACAGGGCGGGTATGAGCAGTTCTTC.

This clone is a singleton in its sample. The J gene is TRBJ1-2, the V gene TRBV18; the D gene is possibly TRBD1 (5 bases). The CDR3 covers 14 residues. Germline V gene lookup returns CDR1 KGHSH and CDR2 LQKENI. The germline V and J ends were trimmed by 3 bases and 8 bases, with 16 bases remaining between them. The CDR3 DNA sequence: TGTGCCAGCTCACCGAGCAAGGGGCCCGAGGGCTACACCTTC. Amino acids: CASSPSKGPEGYTF.

V is TRBV6-4 and J is TRBJ2-1, with D possibly TRBD1 on 6 matching bases. Trimming stripped 1 base from V and 5 bases from J, with 15 bases between. This CDR3 contains 16 residues. The germline V gene encodes CDR1 MRHNA and CDR2 SNTAGT. In DNA, the CDR3 is TGTGCCAGCAGTGACTGGCCAGGGGTGGGAGACAATGAGCAGTTCTTC. Translated: CASSDWPGVGDNEQFF.

The rearrangement uses TRBV7-9 and TRBJ1-2; a weak D match, TRBD1 (5 bases). The CDR3 runs 13 residues. Germline-derived CDR1 and CDR2 are SEHNR and FQNEAQ (reference sequence). Trimming stripped 1 base from V and 8 bases from J, with 11 bases between. This CDR3 reads CASSLVAEGGYTF. CDR3 DNA sequence: TGTGCCAGCAGCTTAGTGGCGGAGGGGGGCTACACCTTC.

On this clone itself: Other DNA sequences in the same sample also yield this CDR3. V usage is TRBV28 and J usage is TRBJ1-4; a weak D match, TRBD1 (6 bases). This CDR3 is 14 amino acids long. Trimming took 5 bases from V and 5 from J, leaving 12 bases between them. Germline CDR1 reads MDHEN; CDR2 reads SYDVKM. The CDR3 sequence: CASSPTGPNEKLFF. Written as DNA, the CDR3 is TGTGCCAGCAGTCCCACAGGGCCCAATGAAAAACTGTTTTTT.